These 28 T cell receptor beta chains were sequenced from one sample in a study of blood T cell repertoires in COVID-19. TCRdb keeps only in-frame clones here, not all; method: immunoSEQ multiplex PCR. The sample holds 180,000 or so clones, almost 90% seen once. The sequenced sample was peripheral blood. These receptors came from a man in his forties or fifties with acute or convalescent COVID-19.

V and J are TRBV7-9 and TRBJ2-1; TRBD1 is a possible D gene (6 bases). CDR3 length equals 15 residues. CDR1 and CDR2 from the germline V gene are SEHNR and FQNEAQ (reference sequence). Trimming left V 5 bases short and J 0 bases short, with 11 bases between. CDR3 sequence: CASSKRTVSYNEQFF. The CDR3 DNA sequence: TGTGCCAGCAGCAAGAGGACAGTCTCCTACAATGAGCAGTTCTTC.

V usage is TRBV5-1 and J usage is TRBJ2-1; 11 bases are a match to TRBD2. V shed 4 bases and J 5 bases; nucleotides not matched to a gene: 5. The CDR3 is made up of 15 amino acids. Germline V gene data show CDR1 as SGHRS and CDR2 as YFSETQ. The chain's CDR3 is CASSPPGLADNEQFF. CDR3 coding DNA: TGCGCCAGCAGCCCGCCGGGACTAGCGGACAATGAGCAGTTCTTC.

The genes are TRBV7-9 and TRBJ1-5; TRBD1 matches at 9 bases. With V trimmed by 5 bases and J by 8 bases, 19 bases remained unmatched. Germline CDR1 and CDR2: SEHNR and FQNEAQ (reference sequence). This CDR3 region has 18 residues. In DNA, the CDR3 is TGTGCCAGCAGCCGCGGACAGGGGCCTTTTCCGCAAGCGGAGCCCCAGCATTTT. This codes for CASSRGQGPFPQAEPQHF.

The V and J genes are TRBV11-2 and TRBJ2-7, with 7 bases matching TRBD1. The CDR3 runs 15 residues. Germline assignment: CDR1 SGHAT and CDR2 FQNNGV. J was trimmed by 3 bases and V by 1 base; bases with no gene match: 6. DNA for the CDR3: TGTGCCAGCAGCTTAGTATCGGGACAGTACTACGAGCAGTACTTC. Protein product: CASSLVSGQYYEQYF.

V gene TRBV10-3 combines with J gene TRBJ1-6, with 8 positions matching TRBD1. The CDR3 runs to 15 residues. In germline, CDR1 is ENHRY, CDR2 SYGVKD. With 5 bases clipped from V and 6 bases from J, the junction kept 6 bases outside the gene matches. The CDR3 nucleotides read TGTGCCATCAGTCCCAGGACAGGGACTAATTCACCCCTCCACTTT. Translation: CAISPRTGTNSPLHF.

As DNA, the CDR3 is TGTGCCACCAGCAGAGATAAATGGCAGGGGGTCTACGAGCAGTACGTC. Translation gives CATSRDKWQGVYEQYV. This rearrangement joins TRBV15 to TRBJ2-7, with TRBD1 identical over 7 bases. CDR3 size: 16 residues. With V trimmed by 0 bases and J by 3 bases, 8 bases remained unmatched. Per germline, CDR1 LNHNV and CDR2 YYDKDF (reference sequence).

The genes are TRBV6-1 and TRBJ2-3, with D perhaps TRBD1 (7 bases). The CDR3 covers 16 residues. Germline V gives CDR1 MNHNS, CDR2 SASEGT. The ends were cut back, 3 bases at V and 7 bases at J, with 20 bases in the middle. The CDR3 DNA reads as TGTGCCAGCAGTGAGGGCCAGGGGGGTCTCTGGTATACGCAGTATTTT. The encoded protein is CASSEGQGGLWYTQYF.

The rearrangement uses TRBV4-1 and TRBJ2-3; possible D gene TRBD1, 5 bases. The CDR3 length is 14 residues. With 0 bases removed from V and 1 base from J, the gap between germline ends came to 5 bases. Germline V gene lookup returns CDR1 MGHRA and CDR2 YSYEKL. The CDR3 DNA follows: TGCGCCAGCAGCCAAGAACAGGGCACAGATACGCAGTATTTT. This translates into CASSQEQGTDTQYF.

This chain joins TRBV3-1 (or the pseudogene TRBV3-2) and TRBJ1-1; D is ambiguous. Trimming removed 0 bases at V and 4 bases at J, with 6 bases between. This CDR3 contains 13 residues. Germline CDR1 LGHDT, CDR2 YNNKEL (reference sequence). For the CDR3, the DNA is TGTGCCAGCAGCCAAGATGGGCGCACTGAAGCTTTCTTT. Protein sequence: CASSQDGRTEAFF.

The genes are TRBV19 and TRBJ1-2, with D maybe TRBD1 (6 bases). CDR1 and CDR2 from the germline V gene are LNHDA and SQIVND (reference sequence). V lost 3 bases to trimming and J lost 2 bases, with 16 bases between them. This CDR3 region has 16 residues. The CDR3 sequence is CASSMGPTGPNYGYTF. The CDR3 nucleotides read TGTGCCAGTAGTATGGGCCCGACAGGCCCAAACTATGGCTACACCTTC.

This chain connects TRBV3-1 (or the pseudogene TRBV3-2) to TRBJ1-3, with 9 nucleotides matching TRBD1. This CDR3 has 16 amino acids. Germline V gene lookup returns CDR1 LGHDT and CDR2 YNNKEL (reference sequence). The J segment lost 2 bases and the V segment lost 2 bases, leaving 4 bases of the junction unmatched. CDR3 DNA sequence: TGTGCCAGCAGCCAAAACGGACAGGGGACTGGAAACACCATATATTTT. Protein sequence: CASSQNGQGTGNTIYF.

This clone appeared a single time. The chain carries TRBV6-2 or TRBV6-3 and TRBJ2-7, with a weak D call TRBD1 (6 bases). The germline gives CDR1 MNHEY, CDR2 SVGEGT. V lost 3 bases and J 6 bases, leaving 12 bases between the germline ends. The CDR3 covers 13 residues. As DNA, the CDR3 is TGTGCCAGCAGTTATGGGACACCCGCCGAGCAGTACTTC. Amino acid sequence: CASSYGTPAEQYF.

The CDR3: CASTRGPGGVSGYTF. In nucleotides, the CDR3 is TGTGCCAGCACACGTGGGCCCGGCGGGGTATCTGGCTACACCTTC. V is TRBV6-5 and J is TRBJ1-2; D gene uncertain. Germline loops: CDR1 MNHEY, CDR2 SVGAGI. CDR3 length: 15 amino acids. Trimming removed 7 bases at V and 7 bases at J, with 22 bases between.

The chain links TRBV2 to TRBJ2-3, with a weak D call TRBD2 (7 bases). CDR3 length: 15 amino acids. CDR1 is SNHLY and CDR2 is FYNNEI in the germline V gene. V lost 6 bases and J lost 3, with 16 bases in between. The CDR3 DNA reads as TGTGCCAGCAGAAGGGGGGGCACGATGACAGATACGCAGTATTTT. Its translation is CASRRGGTMTDTQYF.

The DNA of the CDR3 is TGCGCCAGCAGCGCCTCTGGCGCGGGCTCCTACAATGAGCAGTTCTTC. Protein product: CASSASGAGSYNEQFF. The rearrangement joins TRBV5-1 to TRBJ2-1; TRBD2 might be the D (5 bases). V was trimmed by 4 bases and J by 0 bases, leaving 14 bases between them. The CDR3 has 16 amino acids. The germline V gene has CDR1 SGHRS and CDR2 YFSETQ.

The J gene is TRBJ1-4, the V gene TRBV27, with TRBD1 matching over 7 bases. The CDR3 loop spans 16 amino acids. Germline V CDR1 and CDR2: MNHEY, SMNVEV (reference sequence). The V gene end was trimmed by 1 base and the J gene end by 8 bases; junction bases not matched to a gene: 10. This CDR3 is CASSLWGGDSMEKLFF. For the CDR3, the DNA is TGTGCCAGCAGTTTATGGGGCGGGGACAGCATGGAAAAACTGTTTTTT.

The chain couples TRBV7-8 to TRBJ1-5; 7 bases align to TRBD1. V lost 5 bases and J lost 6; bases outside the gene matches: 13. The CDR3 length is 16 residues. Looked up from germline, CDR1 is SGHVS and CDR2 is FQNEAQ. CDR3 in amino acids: CASSGPRQGDSQPQHF. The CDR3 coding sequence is TGTGCCAGCAGCGGACCCCGGCAGGGGGATAGTCAGCCCCAGCATTTT.

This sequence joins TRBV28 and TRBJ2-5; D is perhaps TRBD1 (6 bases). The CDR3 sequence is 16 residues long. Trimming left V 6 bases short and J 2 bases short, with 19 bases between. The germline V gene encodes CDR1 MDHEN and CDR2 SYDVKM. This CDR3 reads CASSLDRDNGQETQYF. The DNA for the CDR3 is TGTGCCAGCAGCCTCGACCGGGACAACGGTCAAGAGACCCAGTACTTC. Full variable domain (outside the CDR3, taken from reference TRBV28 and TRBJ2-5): DVKVTQSSRYLVKRTGEKVFLECVQDMDHENMFWYRQDPGLGLRLIYFSYDVKMKEKGDIPEGYSVSREKKERFSLILESASTNQTSMYLCASSLDRDNGQETQYFGPGTRLLVL.

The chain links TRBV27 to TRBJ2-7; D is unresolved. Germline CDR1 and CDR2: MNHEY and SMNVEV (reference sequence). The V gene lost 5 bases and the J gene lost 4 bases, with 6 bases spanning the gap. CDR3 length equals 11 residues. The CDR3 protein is CASSLGYEQYF. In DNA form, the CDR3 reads TGTGCCAGCAGTCTAGGATACGAGCAGTACTTC.

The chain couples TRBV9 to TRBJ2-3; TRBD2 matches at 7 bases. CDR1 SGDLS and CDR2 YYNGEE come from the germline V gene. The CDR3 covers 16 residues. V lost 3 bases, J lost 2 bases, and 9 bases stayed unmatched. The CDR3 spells CASSGGGRGNTDTQYF. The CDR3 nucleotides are TGTGCCAGCAGCGGTGGAGGGCGGGGGAACACAGATACGCAGTATTTT.

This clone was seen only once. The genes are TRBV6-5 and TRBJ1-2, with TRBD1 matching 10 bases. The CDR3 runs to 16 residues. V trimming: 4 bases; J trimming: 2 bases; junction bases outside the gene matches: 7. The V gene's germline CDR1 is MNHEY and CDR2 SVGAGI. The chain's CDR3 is CASSLSGTGVNYGYTF. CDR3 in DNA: TGTGCCAGCAGTTTGTCCGGGACAGGGGTCAACTATGGCTACACCTTC.

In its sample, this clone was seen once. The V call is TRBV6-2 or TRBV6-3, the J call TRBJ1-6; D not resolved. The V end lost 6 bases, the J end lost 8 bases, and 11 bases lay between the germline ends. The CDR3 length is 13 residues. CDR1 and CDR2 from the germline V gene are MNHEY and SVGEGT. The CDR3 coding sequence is TGTGCCAGCAGCATCAACCAGGATTCACCCCTCCACTTT. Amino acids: CASSINQDSPLHF.

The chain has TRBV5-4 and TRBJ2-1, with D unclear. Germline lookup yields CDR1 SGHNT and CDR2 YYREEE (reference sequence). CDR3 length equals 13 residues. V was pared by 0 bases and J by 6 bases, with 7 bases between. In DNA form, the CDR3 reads TGTGCCAGCAGCTTGGTTTCTTCCAATGAGCAGTTCTTC. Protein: CASSLVSSNEQFF.

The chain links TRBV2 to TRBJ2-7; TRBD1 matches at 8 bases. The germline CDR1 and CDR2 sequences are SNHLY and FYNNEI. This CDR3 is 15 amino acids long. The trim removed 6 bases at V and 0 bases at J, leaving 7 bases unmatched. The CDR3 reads CASRGHGQGSYEQYF. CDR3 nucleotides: TGTGCCAGCAGGGGTCATGGACAGGGCTCCTACGAGCAGTACTTC.

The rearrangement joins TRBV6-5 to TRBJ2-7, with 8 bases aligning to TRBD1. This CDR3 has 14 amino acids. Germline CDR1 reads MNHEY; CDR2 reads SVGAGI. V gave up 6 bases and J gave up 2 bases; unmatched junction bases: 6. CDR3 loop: CASRVGTGTYEQYF. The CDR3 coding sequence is TGTGCCAGCAGGGTCGGGACAGGAACCTACGAGCAGTACTTC.

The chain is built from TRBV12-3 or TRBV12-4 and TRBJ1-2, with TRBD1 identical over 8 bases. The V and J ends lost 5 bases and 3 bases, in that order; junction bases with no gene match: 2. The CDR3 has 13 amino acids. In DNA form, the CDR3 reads TGTGCCAGCAGTCCGACAGGGGACTATGGCTACACCTTC. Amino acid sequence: CASSPTGDYGYTF.

The CDR3 here is CASRRLAGDRETQYF. CDR3 coding DNA: TGTGCCAGCAGGAGACTAGCGGGAGATAGGGAGACCCAGTACTTC. The V and J genes are TRBV27 and TRBJ2-5, with TRBD2 matching 12 bases. The CDR3 is 15 residues long. V was clipped by 6 bases and J by 5 bases; unmatched bases: 7. The V gene's germline CDR1 is MNHEY and CDR2 SMNVEV (reference sequence).

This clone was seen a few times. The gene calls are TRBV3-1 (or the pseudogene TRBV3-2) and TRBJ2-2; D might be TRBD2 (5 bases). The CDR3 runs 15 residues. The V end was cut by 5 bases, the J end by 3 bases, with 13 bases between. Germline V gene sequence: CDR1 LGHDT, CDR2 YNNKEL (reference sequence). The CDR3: CASSKGDTYTGELFF. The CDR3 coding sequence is TGTGCCAGCAGCAAGGGAGACACCTACACCGGGGAGCTGTTTTTT.